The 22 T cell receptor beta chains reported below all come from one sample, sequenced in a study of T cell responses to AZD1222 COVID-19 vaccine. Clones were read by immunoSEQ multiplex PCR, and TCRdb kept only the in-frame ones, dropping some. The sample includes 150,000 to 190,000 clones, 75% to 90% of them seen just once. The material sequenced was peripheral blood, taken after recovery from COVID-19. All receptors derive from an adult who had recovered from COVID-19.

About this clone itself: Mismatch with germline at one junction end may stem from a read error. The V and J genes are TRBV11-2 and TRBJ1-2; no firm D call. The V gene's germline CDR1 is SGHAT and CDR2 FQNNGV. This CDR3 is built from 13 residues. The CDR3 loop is CASSLAPPRGYTF. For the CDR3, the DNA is TGTGCCAGCAGTTTAGCCCCTCCGCGGGGCTACACCTTC.

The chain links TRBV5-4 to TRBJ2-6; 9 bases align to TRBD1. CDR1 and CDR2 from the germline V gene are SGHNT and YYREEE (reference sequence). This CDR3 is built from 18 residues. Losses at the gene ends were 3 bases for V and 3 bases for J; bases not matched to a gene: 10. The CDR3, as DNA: TGTGCCAGCAGCTACCGACAGGGGGGGAGCTTTGGGGCCAACGTCCTGACTTTC. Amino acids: CASSYRQGGSFGANVLTF. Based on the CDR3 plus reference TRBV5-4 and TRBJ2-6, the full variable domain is ETGVTQSPTHLIKTRGQQVTLRCSSQSGHNTVSWYQQALGQGPQFIFQYYREEENGRGNFPPRFSGLQFPNYSSELNVNALELDDSALYLCASSYRQGGSFGANVLTFGAGSRLTVL.

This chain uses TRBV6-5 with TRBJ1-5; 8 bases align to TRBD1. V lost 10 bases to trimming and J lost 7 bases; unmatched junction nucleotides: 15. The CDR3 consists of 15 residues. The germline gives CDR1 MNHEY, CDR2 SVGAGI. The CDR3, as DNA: TGTGCCATCTCTCTGGAGACAGGGGAAGGACAGCCCCAGCATTTT. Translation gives CAISLETGEGQPQHF.

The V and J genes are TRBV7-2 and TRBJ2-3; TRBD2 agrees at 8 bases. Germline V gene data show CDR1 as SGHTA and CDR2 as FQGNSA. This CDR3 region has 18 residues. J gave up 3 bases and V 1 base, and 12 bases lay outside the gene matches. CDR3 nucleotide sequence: TGTGCCAGCAGCTTAGTTGGAGGTCTAGCGGGTAGTACAGATACGCAGTATTTT. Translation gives CASSLVGGLAGSTDTQYF.

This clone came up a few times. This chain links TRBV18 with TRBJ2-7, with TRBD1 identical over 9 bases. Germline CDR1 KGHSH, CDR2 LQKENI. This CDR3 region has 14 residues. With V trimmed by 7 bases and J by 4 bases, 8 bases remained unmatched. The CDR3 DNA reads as TGTGCCAGCTGCCCGGGGACAGGGAGGTACGAGCAGTACTTC. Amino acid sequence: CASCPGTGRYEQYF.

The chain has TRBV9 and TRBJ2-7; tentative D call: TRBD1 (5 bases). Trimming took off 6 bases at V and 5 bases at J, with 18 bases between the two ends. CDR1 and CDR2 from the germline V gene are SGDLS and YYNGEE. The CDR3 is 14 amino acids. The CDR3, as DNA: TGTGCCAGCACCCCCGGTTGGGGCCCGGACGAGCAGTACTTC. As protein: CASTPGWGPDEQYF.

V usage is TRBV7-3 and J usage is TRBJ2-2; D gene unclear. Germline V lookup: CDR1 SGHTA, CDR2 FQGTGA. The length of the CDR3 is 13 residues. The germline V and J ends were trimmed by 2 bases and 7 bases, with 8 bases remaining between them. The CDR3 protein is CASSLEARGELFF. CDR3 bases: TGTGCCAGCAGCTTAGAGGCCCGCGGGGAGCTGTTTTTT.

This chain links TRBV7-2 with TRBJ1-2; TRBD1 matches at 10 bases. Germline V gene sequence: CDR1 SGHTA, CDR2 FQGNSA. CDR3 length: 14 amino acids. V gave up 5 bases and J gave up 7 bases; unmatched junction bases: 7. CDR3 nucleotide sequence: TGTGCCAGCAGCAAGGACAGGGGGTTTGCTGGCTACACCTTC. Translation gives CASSKDRGFAGYTF.

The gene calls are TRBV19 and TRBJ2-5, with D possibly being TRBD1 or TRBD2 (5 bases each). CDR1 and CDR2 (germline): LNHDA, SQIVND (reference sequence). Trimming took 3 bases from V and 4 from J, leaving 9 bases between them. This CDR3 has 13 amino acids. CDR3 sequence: CASSIGGAETQYF. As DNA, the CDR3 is TGTGCCAGTAGTATTGGGGGTGCAGAGACCCAGTACTTC. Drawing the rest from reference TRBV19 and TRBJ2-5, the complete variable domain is DGGITQSPKYLFRKEGQNVTLSCEQNLNHDAMYWYRQDPGQGLRLIYYSQIVNDFQKGDIAEGYSVSREKKESFPLTVTSAQKNPTAFYLCASSIGGAETQYFGPGTRLLVL.

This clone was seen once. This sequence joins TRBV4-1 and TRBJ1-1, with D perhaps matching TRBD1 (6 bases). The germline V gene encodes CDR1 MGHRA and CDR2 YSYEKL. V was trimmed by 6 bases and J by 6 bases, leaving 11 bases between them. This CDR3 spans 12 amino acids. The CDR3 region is CASRAGGPEAFF. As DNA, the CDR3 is TGCGCCAGCAGAGCCGGGGGCCCTGAAGCTTTCTTT.

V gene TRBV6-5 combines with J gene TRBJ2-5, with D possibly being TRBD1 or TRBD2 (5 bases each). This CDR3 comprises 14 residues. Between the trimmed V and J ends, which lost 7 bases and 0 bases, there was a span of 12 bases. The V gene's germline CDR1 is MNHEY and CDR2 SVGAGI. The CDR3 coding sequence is TGTGCCAGCATCCCAGGGACCGACCAAGAGACCCAGTACTTC. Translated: CASIPGTDQETQYF.

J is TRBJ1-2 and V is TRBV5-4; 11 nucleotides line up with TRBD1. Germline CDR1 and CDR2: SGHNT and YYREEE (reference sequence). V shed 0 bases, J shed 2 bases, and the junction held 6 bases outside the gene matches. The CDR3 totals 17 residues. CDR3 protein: CASSLGGQGGPNYGYTF. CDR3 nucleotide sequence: TGTGCCAGCAGCTTGGGGGGACAGGGGGGACCGAACTATGGCTACACCTTC. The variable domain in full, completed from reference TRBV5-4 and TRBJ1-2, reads ETGVTQSPTHLIKTRGQQVTLRCSSQSGHNTVSWYQQALGQGPQFIFQYYREEENGRGNFPPRFSGLQFPNYSSELNVNALELDDSALYLCASSLGGQGGPNYGYTFGSGTRLTVV.

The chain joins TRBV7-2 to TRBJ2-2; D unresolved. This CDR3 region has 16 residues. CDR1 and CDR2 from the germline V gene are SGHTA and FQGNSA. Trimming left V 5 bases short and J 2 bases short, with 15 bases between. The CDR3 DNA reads TGTGCCAGCAGCACCCATCGGCCAGGCAACACCGGGGAGCTGTTTTTT. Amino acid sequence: CASSTHRPGNTGELFF.

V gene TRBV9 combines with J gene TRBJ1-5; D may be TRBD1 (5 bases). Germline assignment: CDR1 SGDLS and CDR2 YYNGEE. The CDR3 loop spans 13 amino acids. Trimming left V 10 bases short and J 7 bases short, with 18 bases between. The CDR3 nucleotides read TGTGCCGGAGGGGACGCCCGTGCCCAGCCCCAGCATTTT. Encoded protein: CAGGDARAQPQHF.

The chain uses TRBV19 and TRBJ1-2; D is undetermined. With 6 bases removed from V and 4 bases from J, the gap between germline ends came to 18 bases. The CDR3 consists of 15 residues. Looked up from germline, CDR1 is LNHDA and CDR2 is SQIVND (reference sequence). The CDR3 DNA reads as TGTGCCAGTAGGGAGATCAGTCCCGGCGGCTATGGCTACACCTTC. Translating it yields CASREISPGGYGYTF.

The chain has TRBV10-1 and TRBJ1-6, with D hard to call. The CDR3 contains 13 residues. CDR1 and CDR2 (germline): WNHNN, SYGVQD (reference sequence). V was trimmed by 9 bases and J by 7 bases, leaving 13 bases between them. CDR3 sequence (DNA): TGCGCCAGTACTGCCTCTGAGAATTCACCCCTCCACTTT. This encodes CASTASENSPLHF.

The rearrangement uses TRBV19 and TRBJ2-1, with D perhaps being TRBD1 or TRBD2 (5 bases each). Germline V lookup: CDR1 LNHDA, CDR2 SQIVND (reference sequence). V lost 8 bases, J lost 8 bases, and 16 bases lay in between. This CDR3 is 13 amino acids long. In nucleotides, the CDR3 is TGTGCCAGTGCCTCGGGGCTAGGCTATGAGCAGTTCTTC. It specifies CASASGLGYEQFF.

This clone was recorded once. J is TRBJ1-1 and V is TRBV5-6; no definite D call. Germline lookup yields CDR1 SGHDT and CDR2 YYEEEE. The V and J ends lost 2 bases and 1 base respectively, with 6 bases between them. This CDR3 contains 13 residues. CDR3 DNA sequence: TGTGCCAGCAGCTTTTCGAGGAACACTGAAGCTTTCTTT. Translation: CASSFSRNTEAFF.

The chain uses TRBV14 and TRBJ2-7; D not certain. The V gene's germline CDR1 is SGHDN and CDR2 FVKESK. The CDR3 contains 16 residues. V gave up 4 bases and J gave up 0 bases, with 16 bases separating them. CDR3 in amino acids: CASSLSLQTSSYEQYF. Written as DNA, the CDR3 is TGTGCCAGCAGCCTCTCGCTACAGACCTCCTCCTACGAGCAGTACTTC.

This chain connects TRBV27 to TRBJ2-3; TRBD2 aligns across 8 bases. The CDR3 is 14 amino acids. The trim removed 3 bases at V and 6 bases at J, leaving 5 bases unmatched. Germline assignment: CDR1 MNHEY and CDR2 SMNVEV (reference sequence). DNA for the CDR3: TGTGCCAGCAGTTTGGGAGCGGGGGAGGATACGCAGTATTTT. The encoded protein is CASSLGAGEDTQYF.

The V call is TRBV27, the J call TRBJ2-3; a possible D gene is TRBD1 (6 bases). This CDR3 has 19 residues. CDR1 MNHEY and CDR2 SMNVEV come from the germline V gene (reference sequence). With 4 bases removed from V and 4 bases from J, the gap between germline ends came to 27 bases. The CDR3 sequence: CASSSPGHRSWVRADTQYF. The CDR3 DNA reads TGTGCCAGCAGTTCACCGGGACACCGGTCGTGGGTAAGGGCAGATACGCAGTATTTT.

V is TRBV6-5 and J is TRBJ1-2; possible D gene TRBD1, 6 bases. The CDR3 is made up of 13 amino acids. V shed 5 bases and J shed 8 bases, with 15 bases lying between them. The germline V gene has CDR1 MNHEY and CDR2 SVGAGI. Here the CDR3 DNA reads TGTGCCAGCAGTCGGACAGTTATGGGAGGCTACACCTTC. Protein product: CASSRTVMGGYTF.